This T cell receptor beta chain originates from a study of identical twins. TCRdb re-called the 5' RACE reads through MiXCR, storing one row per CDR3 protein. The sample consists of 700,000 or so distinct CDR3 sequences, more than 6.5% of them appearing once. Notes on the study in general: Within twin pairs, the out-of-frame alpha sequences they shared showed excess low generation probability.

With regard to this clonotype: Antigen unknown. Relative to the germline gene, one junction end is altered; a read error may explain this.

This sample was also put to use in a study of yellow fever vaccine responses in identical twins. As that report states: Reportedly, twins' vaccine T cell responses looked partly convergent and partly personalized.

Sequenced: PBMCs. The sequence came from a woman between 18 and 29 years old in good health.

As DNA, the CDR3 is TGTGCCAGCAGCCGGCAGACCTACGAGCAGTGCTTC. Protein sequence: CASSRQTYEQCF. The chain couples TRBV6-2 or TRBV6-3 to TRBJ2-7, with D unclear. Germline CDR1 and CDR2: MNHEY and SVGEGT. The CDR3 sequence is 12 residues long.